Listed below are T cell receptor beta chains from one sample, sequenced in a study of T-cell reconstitution after alpha-beta-depleted transplantation in children. TCRdb fed the PCR reads into MiXCR, producing one record per CDR3 protein. The table records around 420,000 distinct CDR3 sequences, 15% to 20% of them present only once. The sample consisted of PBMCs, mostly from graft donor cells, taken 360 days after TCRalphabeta/CD19-depleted stem cell transplant. These receptors originate from a boy under two years old who had a stem cell transplant for Wiskott-Aldrich syndrome, so the T cells may come from the graft donor. CDR3s include the opening cysteine and the closing phenylalanine or tryptophan.

j_call cdr3_length v_call cdr3_aa
TRBJ2-6 16 TRBV27 CASSPPRQAGANVLTF
TRBJ2-5 16 TRBV4-3 CASSPQIVKGRETQYF
TRBJ2-7 17 TRBV4-2 CASSKEGRTGTTYEQYF
TRBJ2-2 12 TRBV24-1 CATRQGPGELFF
TRBJ2-5 15 TRBV27 CASSDPGQGSQTQYF
TRBJ2-3 13 TRBV12-3/TRBV12-4 CASSLGITDTQYF
TRBJ2-4 13 TRBV12-3/TRBV12-4 CASSRTPKNIQYF
TRBJ2-5 15 TRBV5-1 CASSLGDLGLETQYF
TRBJ2-3 13 TRBV20-1 CSASLTVTDTQYF
TRBJ2-2 12 TRBV10-3 CAITGNTGELFF
TRBJ2-7 14 TRBV6-5 CASSYHRGQYEQYF
TRBJ2-1 16 TRBV20-1 CSARHLMREPYNEQFF
TRBJ2-1 15 TRBV5-1 CASSFAVGAYNEQFF
TRBJ2-7 13 TRBV4-1 CASSKGGQYEQYF
TRBJ1-4 15 TRBV5-1 CASSSMFATNEKLFF
TRBJ2-5 15 TRBV24-1 CATSDWDRGRETQYF
TRBJ2-3 14 TRBV10-3 CAISRQGSTDTQYF
TRBJ2-5 19 TRBV2 CASSTGTSGIRGYQETQYF
TRBJ2-5 15 TRBV6-5 CASRFLGGPQETQYF
TRBJ2-1 20 TRBV12-3/TRBV12-4 CASSSTGTSGSKGSYNEQFF
TRBJ2-7 13 TRBV3-1 CASSQGKRYEQYF
TRBJ1-5 14 TRBV20-1 CSARGRISNQPQHF
TRBJ1-1 15 TRBV5-1 CASSLTGGMNTEAFF
TRBJ1-4 16 TRBV5-1 CASSLDGGTTNEKLFF
TRBJ1-4 13 TRBV15 CATGPGANEKLFF
TRBJ1-1 13 TRBV20-1 CSAPGRTNTEAFF
TRBJ2-5 13 TRBV7-9 CASSPGTKETQYF
TRBJ2-5 17 TRBV7-2 CASSPFLGAGGRETQYF